The T cell receptor beta chain under discussion was sequenced for a study of cytotoxic CD8 clonotypes in ibrutinib-treated CLL (dated by TCRdb to the early 2020s). With respect to the entire study: The cohort was composed of about 10 relapsed/refractory and roughly 15 treatment-naive patients; IGHV unmutated status was identified in 17 patients. Cryopreserved peripheral blood mononuclear cells were collected before treatment, at response, and at either disease progression or sustained remission. Samples at response were collected after a median of roughly 13 months of treatment, with a range of roughly 6 to 40 months. Every remission and progressive disease sample was obtained while ibrutinib was still being received by the patients. Of the roughly 79 people in the trial, some 28 had longitudinal samples available. On average, each sample had approximately 250,000 productive templates and approximately 89,000 productive rearrangements. Responses were partial in approximately 24 patients and complete in 2; after median 68 months follow-up, some 15 stayed in remission and approximately 12 progressed.

Each clonotype received, on average, around 9.6x coverage in deep resolution sequencing performed on a MiSeq, where the target depth lay between 1 in 1 million and 1 in 200,000 T cells. TCR beta libraries were generated with the immunoSEQ hsTCRB Kit. Concerning the study's data processing: ImmunoSEQ Data Assistant and ImmunoSEQ Analyzer were used for data analysis, and V, D and J genes were assigned according to IMGT definitions. Clonality, which ranges from 0 to 1, was calculated as one minus the normalized Shannon entropy of productive rearrangement frequencies. Public clonotype analysis was restricted to overrepresented clonotypes comprising at least 0.05% of each patient's repertoire. Roughly 12 age-matched healthy donor repertoires from immuneACCESS were used as controls for clonality. TCRdb re-hosts the immuneACCESS table, in-frame sequences only. Its copies lack some clones; in the studies checked, an unresolved V gene accounts for under half of them, and the cause for the rest is not known. V and J calls and clone size come straight from that table; D and trimming were deduced from the DNA. The sample table lists about 26,000 clones, approximately 85% of them with a count of one. Together, the top ten hold approximately 8.1% of the sample.

Per the publication, the time point label means: approximately 25 months on ibrutinib. For TCR beta library preparation, roughly 2.2 micrograms of genomic DNA were isolated from cryopreserved PBMCs. Longitudinal blood samples from CLL patients on ibrutinib monotherapy were analyzed using high-throughput TCR beta sequencing. Patients were enrolled in a phase 2 open-label single-center ibrutinib monotherapy trial. Of note for this clone: Its antigen specificity is not known. Qualities for individual bases were not recorded, and no much larger clone is one base off.

Overall results and qualifications from the work: An increase in clonality was observed at ibrutinib response, with clonality remaining stable during sustained remission and falling back toward baseline at progression. Baseline clonality was found to be higher than that of age-matched healthy donors and was strongly correlated with circulating CD8+ T-cell counts. Sampling times were not matched between patients in sustained remission and patients whose disease was progressing, and lymph node repertoires were not examined. Public clonotypes were rare and either contracted or stayed stable during treatment, and the rise in clonality at ibrutinib response reflected the expansion of private clonotypes.

The source was PBMCs, collected after 24 months of ibrutinib treatment. The sequence was obtained from a human donor with chronic lymphocytic leukemia.

Here the CDR3 is given as CASSLSATRGLAEAFF. The sequenced DNA is TGTGCCAGCAGCTTGTCGGCGACCAGGGGGCTCGCTGAAGCTTTCTTT. This chain is built from TRBV5-6 and TRBJ1-1, and 8 bases in between align with TRBD1. The CDR3 starts with the cysteine, ends with the phenylalanine, and has 16 residues. Just CDR3 DNA is preserved here, 48 bases in frame from base 1. Unmatched junction bases come to 11, with V trimmed by 1 base and J by 6 bases. CDR1 and CDR2 are drawn from the germline V gene: SGHDT, YYEEEE.